This TCR beta chain was identified during a study of OX40 agonist ivuxolimab in advanced cancers. With respect to the entire study: Ivuxolimab was a fully human IgG2 agonistic monoclonal antibody targeting the costimulatory receptor OX40 (CD134). The paper describes the monotherapy dose-escalation part (N of about 47 patients) of the phase I trial of ivuxolimab. Peripheral TCRbeta sequencing aimed to test whether ivuxolimab altered TCR sequence diversity and caused clonal T-cell expansion. Patients were allowed to have had prior anti-PD-1, anti-PD-L1 or anti-CTLA-4 therapy, and around 41% of the dose-escalation patients had previously received checkpoint inhibitors. Partial responses occurred in three dose-escalation patients, of whom one had hepatocellular carcinoma and two had cutaneous melanoma. Intravenous ivuxolimab was administered to patients every 2 weeks at six dose levels: 0.01, 0.1, 0.3, 1.5, 3 and 10 mg/kg. A male proportion of around 83% and a mean age of approximately 62 years, ranging from about 20 to 80, were recorded for the dose-escalation cohort. Among the approximately 50 dose-escalation patients, approximately 20 had hepatocellular carcinoma, 15 or so melanoma, 9 renal cell carcinoma and 9 head and neck cancer. Results the study describes overall, beyond this receptor: In partial responders in the 0.1-3.0 mg/kg groups, normalized peripheral clonal expansion was found to be among the lowest, especially among CD8+ T cells. Low levels of normalized T-cell clonal expansion were also seen in some patients who did not respond. At doses of 0.1 to 3.0 mg/kg, clonal expansion of both CD4+ and CD8+ blood T cells was observed from baseline to week 6. Antigen specificity was not determined for the clonally expanded peripheral T cells. After ivuxolimab, more expanded clones were found on average in CD8+ T cells than in CD4+ T cells.

This clone was detected once. Its antigen target is currently unknown. Base qualities are not recorded, but no much larger clone differs from it by a single base. To sequence the TCRbeta CDR3 region, genomic DNA was isolated from the sorted cells. TCRbeta CDR3 regions were sequenced using the immunoSEQ Assay. Here the immuneACCESS table is served through TCRdb, limited to in-frame sequences with V and J called. Missing clones are a known gap in these copies; in checked studies unresolved V genes cover under half, and the rest lacks a known reason. Present in this sample are under 85,000 clones, around 84% of which were seen just once. In total, the top ten clones hold about 2.6% of the sample. Patients with autoimmune disease history or receiving systemic immunosuppression were excluded from the trial. In every dose cohort, peripheral blood was drawn for TCR sequencing at baseline, cycle 4 day 1, and cycle 7 day 1. Samples came from an open-label, multicenter, first-in-human phase I dose-escalation trial of ivuxolimab. The trial enrolled adults with locally advanced or metastatic head and neck squamous cell, hepatocellular, melanoma or renal cell carcinoma. Before TCR sequencing, CD4+ T cells and CD8+ T cells were sorted from peripheral blood as separate populations.

This clonotype was obtained from an adult with an advanced solid tumor such as melanoma, head and neck, liver or kidney cancer. Sequenced material: CD4+ or CD8+ T cells sorted from blood, taken in a trial of the OX40 agonist ivuxolimab.

The nucleotides read TGCGCCAGCAGCCACGAGGGGACACTCCAAGAGACCCAGTACTTC. This gives the protein CASSHEGTLQETQYF. The chain links TRBV4-1 with TRBJ2-5, with a tentative D gene TRBD1 over 6 matching bases. The CDR3 goes from the cysteine to the phenylalanine over 15 residues. The kept DNA is CDR3 alone, 45 bases in frame from the first base. V and J are truncated by 3 bases and 1 base respectively, leaving an intervening sequence of 12 bases. Taken from the germline V gene, the CDR1 and CDR2 loops are MGHRA and YSYEKL.